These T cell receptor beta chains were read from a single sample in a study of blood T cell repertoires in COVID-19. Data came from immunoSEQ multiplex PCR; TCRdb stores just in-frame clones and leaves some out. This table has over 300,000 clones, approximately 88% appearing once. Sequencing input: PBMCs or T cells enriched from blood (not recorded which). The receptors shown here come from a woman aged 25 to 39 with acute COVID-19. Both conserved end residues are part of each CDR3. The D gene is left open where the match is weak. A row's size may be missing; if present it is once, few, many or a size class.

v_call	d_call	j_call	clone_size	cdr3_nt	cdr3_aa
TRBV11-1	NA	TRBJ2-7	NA	TGTGCCAGCAGCTTCAGAGTCCTCGGGGGCGAGCAGTACTTC	CASSFRVLGGEQYF
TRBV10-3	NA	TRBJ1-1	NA	TGTGCCATCAGTGAGTCTCGTGTTGACAGGACCCACACTGAAGCTTTCTTT	CAISESRVDRTHTEAFF
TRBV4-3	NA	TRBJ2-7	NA	TGCGCCAGCAGCCCACACATCTACGAGCAGTACTTC	CASSPHIYEQYF
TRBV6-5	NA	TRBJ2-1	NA	TGTGCCAGCCAGACTTACAATGAGCAGTTCTTC	CASQTYNEQFF
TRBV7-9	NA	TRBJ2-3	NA	TGTGCCAGCAGCTTAGCGCTATGGACAGCTAGCACAGATACGCAGTATTTT	CASSLALWTASTDTQYF
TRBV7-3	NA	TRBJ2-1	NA	TGTGCCAGCAGCTTAGGCACCCGTCATGAGCAGTTCTTC	CASSLGTRHEQFF
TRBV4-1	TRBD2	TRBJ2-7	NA	TGCGCCAGCAGCCAAGTGGGGGGGTCCTACGAGCAGTACTTC	CASSQVGGSYEQYF
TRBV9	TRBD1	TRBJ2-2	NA	TGTGCCAGCAGCACAGCGACAGGGGGCAACGGGGAGCTGTTTTTT	CASSTATGGNGELFF
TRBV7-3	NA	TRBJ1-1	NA	TGTGCCAGCAGCCTACAGGGACCGAACACTGAAGCTTTCTTT	CASSLQGPNTEAFF
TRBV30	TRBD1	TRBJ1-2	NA	TGTGCCTGGAGTGTACCTTACTCAGGGGGTGGCTATGGCTACACCTTC	CAWSVPYSGGGYGYTF
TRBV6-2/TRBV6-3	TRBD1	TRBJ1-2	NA	TGTGCCAGCAGTTACCCTCCGACAGGGGGGTATGGCTACACCTTC	CASSYPPTGGYGYTF
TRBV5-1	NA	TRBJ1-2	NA	TGCGCCAGCAGCCCCCTGCACAGTAGTTATGGCTACACCTTC	CASSPLHSSYGYTF
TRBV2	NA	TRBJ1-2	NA	TGTGCCAGCAGTGAAGCAGTGAGAGGGGGCTACACCTTC	CASSEAVRGGYTF
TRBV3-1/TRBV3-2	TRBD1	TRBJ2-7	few	TGTGCCAGCAGCCGAGGACAGGGATCTTCCTACGAGCAGTACTTC	CASSRGQGSSYEQYF
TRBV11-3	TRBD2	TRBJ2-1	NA	TGTGCCAGCAGCTTAGAGGTAGCGGGGGCCGAGCAGTTCTTC	CASSLEVAGAEQFF
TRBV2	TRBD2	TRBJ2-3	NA	TGTGCCAGCACCCGGTCGAGCGGGGGGCAAGATACGCAGTATTTT	CASTRSSGGQDTQYF
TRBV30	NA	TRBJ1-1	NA	TGTGCCTGGAACGGGAAGAACCTCAAGAACACTGAAGCTTTCTTT	CAWNGKNLKNTEAFF
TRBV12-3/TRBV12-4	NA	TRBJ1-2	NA	TGTGCCAGCAGTTTTGCCGGGTCCTATGGCTACACCTTC	CASSFAGSYGYTF
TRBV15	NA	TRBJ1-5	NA	TGTGCCACCAGCTTAGAGTGGAATCAGCCCCAGCATTTT	CATSLEWNQPQHF
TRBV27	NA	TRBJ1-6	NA	TGTGCCAGCAGTCTACATGGGAGGTCGGCAAACTCCTATAATTCACCCCTCCACTTT	CASSLHGRSANSYNSPLHF
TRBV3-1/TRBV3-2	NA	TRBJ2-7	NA	TGTGCCAGCAGCCAAGGGATAGGGGTGCCCTACGAGCAGTACTTC	CASSQGIGVPYEQYF
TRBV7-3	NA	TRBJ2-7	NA	TGTGCCAGCAGCTTAGACCCGACTGCCTGGCCCCCCTACGAGCAGTACTTC	CASSLDPTAWPPYEQYF
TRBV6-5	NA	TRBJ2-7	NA	TGTGCCACCCAATTGGGGGGTTCCTACGAGCAGTACTTC	CATQLGGSYEQYF
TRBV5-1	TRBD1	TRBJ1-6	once	TGCGCCAGCAGCTTGGCCCGAGGACAGGGTACACCCCTCCACTTT	CASSLARGQGTPLHF
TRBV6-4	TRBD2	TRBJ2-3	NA	TGTGCCAGCAGTGAACGGGGGGGGACCCCAGATACGCAGTATTTT	CASSERGGTPDTQYF
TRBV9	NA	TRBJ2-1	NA	TGTGCCAGCAGCGTAGTGGCAGGGGATTTCAATGAGCAGTTCTTC	CASSVVAGDFNEQFF
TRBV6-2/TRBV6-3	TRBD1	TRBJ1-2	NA	TGTGCCAGCAGTCACGACAGGGATGGCTACACCTTC	CASSHDRDGYTF